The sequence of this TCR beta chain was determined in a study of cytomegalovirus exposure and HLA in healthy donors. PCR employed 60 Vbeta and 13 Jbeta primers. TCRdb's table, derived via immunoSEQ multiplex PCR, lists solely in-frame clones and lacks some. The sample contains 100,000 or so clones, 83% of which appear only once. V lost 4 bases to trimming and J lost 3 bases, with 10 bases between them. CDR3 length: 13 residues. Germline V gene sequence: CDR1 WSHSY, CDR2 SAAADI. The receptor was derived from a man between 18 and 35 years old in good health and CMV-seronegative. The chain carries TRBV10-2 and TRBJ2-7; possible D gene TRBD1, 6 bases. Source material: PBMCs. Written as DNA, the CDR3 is TGCGCCAGCAGTGTAAGGACAGACTACGAGCAGTACTTC. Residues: CASSVRTDYEQYF.